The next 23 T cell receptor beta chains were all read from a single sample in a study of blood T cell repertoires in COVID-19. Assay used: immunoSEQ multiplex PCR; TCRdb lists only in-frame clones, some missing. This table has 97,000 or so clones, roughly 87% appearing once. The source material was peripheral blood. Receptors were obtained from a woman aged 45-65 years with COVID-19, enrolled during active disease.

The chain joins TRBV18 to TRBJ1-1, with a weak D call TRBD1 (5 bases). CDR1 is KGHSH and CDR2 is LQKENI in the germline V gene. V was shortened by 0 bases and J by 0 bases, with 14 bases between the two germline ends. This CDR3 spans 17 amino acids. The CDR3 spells CASSPPWAGRMNTEAFF. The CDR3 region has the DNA TGTGCCAGCTCACCACCTTGGGCAGGGCGGATGAACACTGAAGCTTTCTTT.

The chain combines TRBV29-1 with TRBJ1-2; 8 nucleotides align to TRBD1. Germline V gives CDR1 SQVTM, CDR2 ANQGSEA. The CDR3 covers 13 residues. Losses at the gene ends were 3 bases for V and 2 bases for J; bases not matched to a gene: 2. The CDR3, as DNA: TGCAGCGTTGAGACAGGGGCCAACTATGGCTACACCTTC. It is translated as CSVETGANYGYTF.

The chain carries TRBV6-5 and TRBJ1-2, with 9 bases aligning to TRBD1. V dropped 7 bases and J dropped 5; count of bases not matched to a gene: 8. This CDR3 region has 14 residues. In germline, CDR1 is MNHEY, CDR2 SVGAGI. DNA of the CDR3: TGTGCCAGCACCCGATCGACAGGGGGTTATGGCTACACCTTC. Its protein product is CASTRSTGGYGYTF.

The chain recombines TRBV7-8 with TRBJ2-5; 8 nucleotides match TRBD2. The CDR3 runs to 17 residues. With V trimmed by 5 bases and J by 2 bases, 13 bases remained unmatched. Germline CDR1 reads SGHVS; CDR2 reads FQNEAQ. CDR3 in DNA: TGTGCCAGCAGCCTCGGGTTGGCGGGGGGACGACAAGAGACCCAGTACTTC. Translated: CASSLGLAGGRQETQYF. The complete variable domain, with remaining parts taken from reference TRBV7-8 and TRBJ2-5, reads GAGVSQSPRYKVAKRGQDVALRCDPISGHVSLFWYQQALGQGPEFLTYFQNEAQLDKSGLPSDRFFAERPEGSVSTLKIQRTQQEDSAVYLCASSLGLAGGRQETQYFGPGTRLLVL.

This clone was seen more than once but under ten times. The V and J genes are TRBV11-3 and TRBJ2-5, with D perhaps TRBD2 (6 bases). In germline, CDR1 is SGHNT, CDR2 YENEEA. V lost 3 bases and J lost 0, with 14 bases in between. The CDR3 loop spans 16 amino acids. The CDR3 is CASSLGTSLYQETQYF. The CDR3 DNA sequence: TGTGCCAGCAGCTTGGGGACTTCTTTGTACCAAGAGACCCAGTACTTC.

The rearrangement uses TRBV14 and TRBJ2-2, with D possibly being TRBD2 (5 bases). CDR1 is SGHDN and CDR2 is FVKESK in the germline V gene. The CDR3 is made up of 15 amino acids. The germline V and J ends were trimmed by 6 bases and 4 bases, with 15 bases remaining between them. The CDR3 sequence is CASSRAGSSTGELFF. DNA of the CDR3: TGTGCCAGCAGTCGTGCGGGTAGTAGCACCGGGGAGCTGTTTTTT.

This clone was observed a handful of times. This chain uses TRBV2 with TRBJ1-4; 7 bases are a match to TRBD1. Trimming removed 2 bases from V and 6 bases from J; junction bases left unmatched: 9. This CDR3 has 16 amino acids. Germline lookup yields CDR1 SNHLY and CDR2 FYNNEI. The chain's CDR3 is CASSELSWTGHEKLFF. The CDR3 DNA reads TGTGCCAGCAGTGAACTAAGCTGGACAGGACATGAAAAACTGTTTTTT.

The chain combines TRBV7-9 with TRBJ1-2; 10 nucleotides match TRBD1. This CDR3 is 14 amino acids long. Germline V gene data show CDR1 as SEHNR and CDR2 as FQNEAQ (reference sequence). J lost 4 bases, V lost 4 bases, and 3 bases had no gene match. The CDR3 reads CASSSGQGGYGYTF. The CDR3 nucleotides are TGTGCCAGCAGCTCAGGACAGGGGGGCTATGGCTACACCTTC.

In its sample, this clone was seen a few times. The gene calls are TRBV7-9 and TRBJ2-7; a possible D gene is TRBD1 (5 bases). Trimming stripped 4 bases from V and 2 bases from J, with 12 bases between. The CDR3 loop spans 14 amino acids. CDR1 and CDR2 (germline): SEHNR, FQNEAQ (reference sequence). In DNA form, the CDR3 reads TGTGCCAGCAGCTCTCGACAGCGACCCTACGAGCAGTACTTC. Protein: CASSSRQRPYEQYF. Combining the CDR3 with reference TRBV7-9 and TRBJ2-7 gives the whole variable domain DTGVSQNPRHKITKRGQNVTFRCDPISEHNRLYWYRQTLGQGPEFLTYFQNEAQLEKSRLLSDRFSAERPKGSFSTLEIQRTEQGDSAMYLCASSSRQRPYEQYFGPGTRLTVT.

The CDR3 DNA follows: TGTGCCAGCAGCGTAGAGACAGACAATGAGCAGTTCTTC. This encodes CASSVETDNEQFF. This chain uses TRBV9 with TRBJ2-1, with D possibly matching TRBD1 (5 bases). The V end lost 0 bases, the J end lost 5 bases, and 6 bases lay between the germline ends. Germline CDR1 is SGDLS and CDR2 is YYNGEE. The CDR3 totals 13 residues. The complete variable domain, with remaining parts taken from reference TRBV9 and TRBJ2-1, reads DSGVTQTPKHLITATGQRVTLRCSPRSGDLSVYWYQQSLDQGLQFLIQYYNGEERAKGNILERFSAQQFPDLHSELNLSSLELGDSALYFCASSVETDNEQFFGPGTRLTVL.

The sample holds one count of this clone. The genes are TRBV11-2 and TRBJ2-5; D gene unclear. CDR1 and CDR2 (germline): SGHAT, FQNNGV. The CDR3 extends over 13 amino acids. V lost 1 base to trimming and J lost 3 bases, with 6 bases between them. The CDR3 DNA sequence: TGTGCCAGCAGCTTAGCCCCAGAAGAGACCCAGTACTTC. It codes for CASSLAPEETQYF.

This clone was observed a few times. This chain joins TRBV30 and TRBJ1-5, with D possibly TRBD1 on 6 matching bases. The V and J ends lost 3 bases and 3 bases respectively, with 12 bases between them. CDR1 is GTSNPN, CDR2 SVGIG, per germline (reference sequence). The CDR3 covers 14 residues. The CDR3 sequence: CAWSPGQYNQPQHF. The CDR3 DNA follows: TGTGCCTGGAGCCCAGGACAGTACAATCAGCCCCAGCATTTT.

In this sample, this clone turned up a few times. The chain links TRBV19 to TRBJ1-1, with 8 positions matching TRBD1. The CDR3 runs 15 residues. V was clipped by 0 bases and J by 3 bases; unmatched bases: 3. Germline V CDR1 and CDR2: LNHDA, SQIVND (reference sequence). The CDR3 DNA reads TGTGCCAGTAGTATAGAGGACAGGGTGGACACTGAAGCTTTCTTT. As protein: CASSIEDRVDTEAFF.

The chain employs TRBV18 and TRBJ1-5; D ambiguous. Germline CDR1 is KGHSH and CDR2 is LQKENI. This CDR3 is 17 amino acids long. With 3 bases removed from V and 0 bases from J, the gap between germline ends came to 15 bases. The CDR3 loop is CASSPGRVEYSNQPQHF. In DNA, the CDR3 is TGTGCCAGCTCACCTGGGAGGGTAGAATATAGCAATCAGCCCCAGCATTTT. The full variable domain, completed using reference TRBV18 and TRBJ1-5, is NAGVMQNPRHLVRRRGQEARLRCSPMKGHSHVYWYRQLPEEGLKFMVYLQKENIIDESGMPKERFSAEFPKEGPSILRIQQVVRGDSAAYFCASSPGRVEYSNQPQHFGDGTRLSIL.

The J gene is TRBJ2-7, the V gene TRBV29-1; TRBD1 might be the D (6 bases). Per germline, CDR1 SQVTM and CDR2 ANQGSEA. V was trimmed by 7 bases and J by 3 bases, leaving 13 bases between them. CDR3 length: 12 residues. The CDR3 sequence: CSARTENYEQYF. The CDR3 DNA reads TGCAGCGCTCGGACAGAGAACTACGAGCAGTACTTC.

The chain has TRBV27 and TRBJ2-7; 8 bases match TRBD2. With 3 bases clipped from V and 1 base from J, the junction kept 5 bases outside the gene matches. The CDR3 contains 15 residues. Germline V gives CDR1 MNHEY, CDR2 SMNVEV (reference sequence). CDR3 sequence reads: CASSLRGAVSYEQYF. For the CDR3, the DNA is TGTGCCAGCAGTTTGCGGGGGGCCGTTTCCTACGAGCAGTACTTC.

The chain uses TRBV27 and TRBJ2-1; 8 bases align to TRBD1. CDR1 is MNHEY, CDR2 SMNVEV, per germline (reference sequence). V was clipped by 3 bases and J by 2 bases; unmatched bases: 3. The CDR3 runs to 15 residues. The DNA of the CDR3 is TGTGCCAGCAGTTTCATCAGGGGGCCCTACAATGAGCAGTTCTTC. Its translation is CASSFIRGPYNEQFF.

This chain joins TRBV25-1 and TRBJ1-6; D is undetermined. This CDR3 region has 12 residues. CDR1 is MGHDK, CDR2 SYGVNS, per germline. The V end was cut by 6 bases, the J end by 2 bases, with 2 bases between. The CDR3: CASSAYNSPLHF. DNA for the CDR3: TGTGCCAGCAGCGCCTATAATTCACCCCTCCACTTT.

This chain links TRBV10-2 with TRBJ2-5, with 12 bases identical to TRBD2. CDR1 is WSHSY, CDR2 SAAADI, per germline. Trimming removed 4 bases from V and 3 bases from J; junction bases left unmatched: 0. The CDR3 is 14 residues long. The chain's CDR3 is CASSGTSGEETQYF. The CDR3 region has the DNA TGCGCCAGCAGTGGGACTAGCGGGGAAGAGACCCAGTACTTC.

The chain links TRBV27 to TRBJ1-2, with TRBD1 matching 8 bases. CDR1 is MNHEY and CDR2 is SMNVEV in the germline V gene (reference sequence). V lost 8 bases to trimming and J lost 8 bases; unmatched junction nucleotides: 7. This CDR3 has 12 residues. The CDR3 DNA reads TGTGCCAGCCGCCAGGGGGCTCGAGGCTACACCTTC. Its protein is CASRQGARGYTF.

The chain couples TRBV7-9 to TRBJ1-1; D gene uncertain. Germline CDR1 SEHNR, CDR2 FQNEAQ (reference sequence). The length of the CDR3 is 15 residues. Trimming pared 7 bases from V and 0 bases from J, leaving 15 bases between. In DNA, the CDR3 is TGTGCCAGCACCCTCTGGGCGCAGGTGAACACTGAAGCTTTCTTT. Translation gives CASTLWAQVNTEAFF.

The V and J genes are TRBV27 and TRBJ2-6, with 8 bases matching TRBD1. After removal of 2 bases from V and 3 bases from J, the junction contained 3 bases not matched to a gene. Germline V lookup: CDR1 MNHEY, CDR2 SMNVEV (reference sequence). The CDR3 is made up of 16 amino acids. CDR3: CASSLAGGGGANVLTF. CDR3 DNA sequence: TGTGCCAGCAGTTTAGCAGGGGGCGGTGGGGCCAACGTCCTGACTTTC.

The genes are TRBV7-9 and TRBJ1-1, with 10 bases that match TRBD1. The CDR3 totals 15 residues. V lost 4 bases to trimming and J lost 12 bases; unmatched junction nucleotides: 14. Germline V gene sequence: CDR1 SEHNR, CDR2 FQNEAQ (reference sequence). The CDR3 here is CASSSSRDRGLLPFF. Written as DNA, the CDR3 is TGTGCCAGCAGCTCGTCCCGGGACAGGGGCCTACTCCCTTTCTTT.